The 11 T cell receptor beta chains listed next were all sequenced from one sample in a study of prognosis after radiotherapy for stage I lung cancer. Using two-round multiplex PCR, the authors amplified TCR beta CDR3 from genomic DNA. Each TRBV and TRBJ gene had its own primer in the first PCR round. Using its own MiXCR run on the multiplex PCR reads, TCRdb lists one record per CDR3 protein. The sample records roughly 23,000 distinct CDR3 sequences, 43% being singletons. The input for sequencing was PBMCs, taken before or after stereotactic body radiation therapy (not recorded which). All receptors come from a donor of 50 years or more with non-small cell lung cancer.

This chain uses TRBV7-9 with TRBJ1-2; D is uncertain. Trimming pared 2 bases from V and 4 bases from J, leaving 8 bases between. Germline V CDR1 and CDR2: SEHNR, FQNEAQ (reference sequence). The CDR3 sequence is 13 residues long. CDR3 residues: CASSLPTFYGYTF. The CDR3 nucleotides are TGTGCCAGCAGCTTACCCACATTCTATGGCTACACCTTC.

This clonotype was seen only a few times. The chain employs TRBV7-8 and TRBJ2-1; D gene unclear. This CDR3 spans 12 amino acids. CDR1 and CDR2 from the germline V gene are SGHVS and FQNEAQ. Between the trimmed V and J ends, which lost 6 bases and 4 bases, there was a span of 7 bases. CDR3 residues: CASSPTYNEQFF. CDR3 sequence (DNA): TGTGCCAGCAGTCCTACTTACAATGAGCAGTTCTTC.

This clonotype was seen at least ten times. This rearrangement joins TRBV30 to TRBJ2-5, with a tentative D call TRBD2 (5 bases). Trimming shortened V by 1 base and J by 2 bases, and 11 bases separated the two germline ends. Germline CDR1 reads GTSNPN; CDR2 reads SVGIG (reference sequence). This CDR3 has 14 amino acids. The CDR3 region is CAWSEGAWQETQYF. CDR3 nucleotide sequence: TGTGCCTGGAGTGAGGGAGCCTGGCAAGAGACCCAGTACTTC.

This sequence joins TRBV27 and TRBJ2-7; D is unclear. Trimming stripped 2 bases from V and 10 bases from J, with 15 bases between. CDR3 size: 13 residues. Per the germline V gene, CDR1 is MNHEY and CDR2 is SMNVEV (reference sequence). The CDR3 nucleotides read TGTGCCAGCAGTTTAGGGCAGGCCTACTATCAGTACTTC. It translates to CASSLGQAYYQYF.

This chain joins TRBV6-1 and TRBJ2-2; D remains ambiguous. Germline lookup yields CDR1 MNHNS and CDR2 SASEGT. The V gene lost 7 bases and the J gene lost 6 bases, with 12 bases spanning the gap. The CDR3 runs to 13 residues. The CDR3 here is CASTTVRPGELFF. The CDR3 DNA follows: TGTGCCAGCACCACCGTTAGGCCCGGGGAGCTGTTTTTT.

The chain links TRBV12-3 or TRBV12-4 to TRBJ1-6; TRBD1 agrees at 9 bases. CDR3 size: 16 residues. With 3 bases clipped from V and 8 bases from J, the junction kept 8 bases outside the gene matches. The DNA for the CDR3 is TGTGCCAGCAGTTTCCGGGGGACAGGGTTAGATTCACCCCTCCACTTT. This translates into CASSFRGTGLDSPLHF.

Points on this clonotype: A far larger clone is one nucleotide away, so this likely arose from a read error. The V call is TRBV6-8, the J call TRBJ2-7; TRBD2 agrees at 8 bases. CDR1 and CDR2 (germline): MNHGY, SAAAGT. V trimming: 6 bases; J trimming: 9 bases; junction bases outside the gene matches: 10. The CDR3 totals 13 residues. CDR3 nucleotide sequence: TGTGCCAGCAGCAATAGCGGGGCGCTGGGGCAGTACTTC. Protein sequence: CASSNSGALGQYF.

This chain connects TRBV7-2 to TRBJ1-2; 9 nucleotides match TRBD1. The CDR3 totals 15 residues. Trimming at V came to 7 bases and at J to 0 bases, leaving 6 bases not matched to a gene. CDR1 SGHTA and CDR2 FQGNSA come from the germline V gene. The CDR3 protein is CASTTRDRANYGYTF. Written as DNA, the CDR3 is TGTGCCAGCACAACCCGGGACAGGGCTAACTATGGCTACACCTTC.

This clonotype was seen many times. The CDR3 here is CSARETDRGWNTEAFF. CDR3 coding DNA: TGCAGTGCTAGGGAAACAGACAGGGGCTGGAACACTGAAGCTTTCTTT. The chain recombines TRBV20-1 with TRBJ1-1; TRBD1 matches at 8 bases. The V gene's germline CDR1 is DFQATT and CDR2 SNEGSKA (reference sequence). This CDR3 has 16 amino acids. The V gene end was trimmed by 3 bases and the J gene end by 1 base; junction bases not matched to a gene: 10.

This clonotype was seen repeatedly, ten times or more. This rearrangement joins TRBV4-3 to TRBJ2-3; no reliable D call. The CDR3 sequence is 11 residues long. Trimming shortened V by 0 bases and J by 8 bases, and 3 bases separated the two germline ends. CDR1 LGHNA and CDR2 YSLEER come from the germline V gene. Here the CDR3 reads CASSQEGTQYF. The DNA for the CDR3 is TGCGCCAGCAGCCAAGAGGGTACGCAGTATTTT.

Of note for this clonotype: Lacking the conserved final phenylalanine or tryptophan, this CDR3 likely reflects a read error. The gene calls are TRBV6-1 and TRBJ2-3, with D uncertain. Germline assignment: CDR1 MNHNS and CDR2 SASEGT. This CDR3 has 16 amino acids. CDR3 sequence: CDSRPTWPRGADTQYS. The CDR3 DNA reads TGTGACAGCAGGCCGACATGGCCCCGAGGTGCAGATACGCAGTATTCT.